The 30 T cell receptor beta chains given below trace back to one sample, sequenced in a study of blood T cell repertoires in COVID-19. Using immunoSEQ multiplex PCR, the repertoire was profiled, and TCRdb retains in-frame clones only, with some absent. The profile shows some 260,000 clones, under 95% of them singletons. The sample comprised PBMCs or T cells enriched from blood (not recorded which). All receptors come from a woman aged 18-29 years who had recovered from COVID-19.

Only one count was recorded for this clone. An end of the junction differs from the germline gene, which may be a read error. The chain combines TRBV16 with TRBJ1-1; D possibly corresponds to TRBD1 (5 bases). Germline CDR1 reads KGHSY; CDR2 reads FQNENV. The CDR3 loop spans 13 amino acids. The CDR3 loop is CASRQFDLQGAFF. The CDR3 DNA sequence: TGTGCCAGCAGACAATTTGATCTTCAGGGAGCTTTCTTT.

This clone was seen a handful of times. The chain carries TRBV19 and TRBJ1-2; D is unresolved. With 8 bases removed from V and 8 bases from J, the gap between germline ends came to 9 bases. CDR1 and CDR2 from the germline V gene are LNHDA and SQIVND (reference sequence). This CDR3 comprises 10 residues. CDR3 nucleotide sequence: TGTGCCAGTTTTGGGCGCGGCTACACCTTC. This translates into CASFGRGYTF.

V is TRBV27 and J is TRBJ2-4; D uncertain. The CDR3 is made up of 14 amino acids. CDR1 is MNHEY, CDR2 SMNVEV, per germline (reference sequence). V was shortened by 7 bases and J by 0 bases, with 10 bases between the two germline ends. This CDR3 reads CASKDDLAKNIQYF. In DNA form, the CDR3 reads TGTGCCAGCAAAGACGACTTAGCCAAAAACATTCAGTACTTC.

The chain recombines TRBV11-2 with TRBJ2-1; D is ambiguous. V was shortened by 0 bases and J by 3 bases, with 12 bases between the two germline ends. The CDR3 covers 16 residues. The germline CDR1 and CDR2 sequences are SGHAT and FQNNGV. In DNA, the CDR3 is TGTGCCAGCAGCTTAGATCGAGTATTTGGCTACAATGAGCAGTTCTTC. Amino acids: CASSLDRVFGYNEQFF. Variable domain in full (rest from reference TRBV11-2 and TRBJ2-1): EAGVAQSPRYKIIEKRQSVAFWCNPISGHATLYWYQQILGQGPKLLIQFQNNGVVDDSQLPKDRFSAERLKGVDSTLKIQPAKLEDSAVYLCASSLDRVFGYNEQFFGPGTRLTVL.

The table lists this clone with a count of one. This chain links TRBV23-1 with TRBJ1-5; D gene ambiguous. TRBV23-1 is annotated as an ORF whose role is uncertain. V lost 4 bases and J 0 bases, leaving 16 bases between the germline ends. The CDR3 is 17 amino acids. The CDR3 sequence: CASSRLSLRHSNQPQHF. In nucleotides, the CDR3 is TGCGCCAGCAGTCGCCTCTCTCTCAGGCATAGCAATCAGCCCCAGCATTTT.

The chain couples TRBV19 to TRBJ1-2; 8 bases agree with TRBD1. The CDR3 is made up of 12 amino acids. Germline CDR1 LNHDA, CDR2 SQIVND (reference sequence). The V gene end was trimmed by 11 bases and the J gene end by 4 bases; junction bases not matched to a gene: 6. The CDR3 is CASGQGIYGYTF. CDR3 coding DNA: TGTGCCTCCGGACAGGGCATCTATGGCTACACCTTC.

The V call is TRBV7-2, the J call TRBJ1-3; 7 nucleotides align to TRBD1. J gave up 2 bases and V 5 bases, and 6 bases lay outside the gene matches. Looked up from germline, CDR1 is SGHTA and CDR2 is FQGNSA. The CDR3 spans 15 residues. CDR3 nucleotide sequence: TGTGCCAGCAGCCTTCAAGGGACAGCTGGAAACACCATATATTTT. Its translation: CASSLQGTAGNTIYF.

This chain joins TRBV15 and TRBJ2-3; 13 positions match TRBD2. Trimming at V came to 1 base and at J to 4 bases, leaving 2 bases not matched to a gene. The length of the CDR3 is 16 residues. Germline CDR1 and CDR2: LNHNV and YYDKDF (reference sequence). In nucleotides, the CDR3 is TGTGCCACCAGCAGAGGGGGACTAGCGGGGCCAGATACGCAGTATTTT. Its protein product is CATSRGGLAGPDTQYF.

As DNA, the CDR3 is TGTGCCAGCAAGCTAGGGAGCAATGAGCAGTTCTTC. Its protein product is CASKLGSNEQFF. The chain employs TRBV12-3 or TRBV12-4 and TRBJ2-1, with D tentatively TRBD2 (5 bases). This CDR3 region has 12 residues. Trimming took off 7 bases at V and 6 bases at J, with 10 bases between the two ends.

This clone came up once. The V call is TRBV19, the J call TRBJ1-6; TRBD1 is a possible D gene (6 bases). Germline CDR1 reads LNHDA; CDR2 reads SQIVND (reference sequence). V lost 3 bases and J 8 bases, leaving 8 bases between the germline ends. CDR3 length equals 13 residues. CDR3 nucleotide sequence: TGTGCCAGTAGTATCAAGGGGGATTCACCCCTCCACTTT. Translated, it gives CASSIKGDSPLHF.

This clone was recorded only once. V gene TRBV19 combines with J gene TRBJ2-5; TRBD1 matches at 11 bases. This CDR3 spans 16 amino acids. CDR1 is LNHDA, CDR2 SQIVND, per germline (reference sequence). V lost 3 bases, J lost 4 bases, and 7 bases stayed unmatched. DNA of the CDR3: TGTGCCAGTAGTATGGGCGGACAGGGGGCGAGAGAGACCCAGTACTTC. Encoded protein: CASSMGGQGARETQYF.

J is TRBJ2-1 and V is TRBV11-2, with a tentative D call TRBD2 (7 bases). Trimming took off 2 bases at V and 4 bases at J, with 12 bases between the two ends. The length of the CDR3 is 15 residues. Germline CDR1 reads SGHAT; CDR2 reads FQNNGV. CDR3 amino acids: CASSLHAGAYNEQFF. CDR3 nucleotides: TGTGCCAGCAGCTTACATGCGGGGGCGTACAATGAGCAGTTCTTC. Using reference TRBV11-2 and TRBJ2-1 for the parts outside the CDR3, the full variable domain is EAGVAQSPRYKIIEKRQSVAFWCNPISGHATLYWYQQILGQGPKLLIQFQNNGVVDDSQLPKDRFSAERLKGVDSTLKIQPAKLEDSAVYLCASSLHAGAYNEQFFGPGTRLTVL.

The V gene is TRBV7-9, the J gene TRBJ2-7; D remains unclear. The CDR3 sequence is 11 residues long. V dropped 6 bases and J dropped 12 bases, with 15 bases sitting between them. Germline V gives CDR1 SEHNR, CDR2 FQNEAQ (reference sequence). The DNA for the CDR3 is TGTGCCAGCAGTTTGACTGCCCTCCGGTACTTC. The encoded protein is CASSLTALRYF.

The chain joins TRBV28 to TRBJ2-6; D unresolved. Germline V gives CDR1 MDHEN, CDR2 SYDVKM. The V gene lost 0 bases and the J gene lost 4 bases, with 10 bases spanning the gap. This CDR3 is built from 16 residues. In DNA form, the CDR3 reads TGTGCCAGCAGTTTATGGGCCGGAGCGGGGGCCAACGTCCTGACTTTC. It encodes CASSLWAGAGANVLTF.

The chain is built from TRBV24-1 and TRBJ1-5, with D perhaps matching TRBD1 (6 bases). Per germline, CDR1 KGHDR and CDR2 SFDVKD. CDR3 size: 13 residues. Between the trimmed V and J ends, which lost 2 bases and 9 bases, there was a span of 10 bases. The CDR3 region has the DNA TGTGCCACCAGTGATTGGGGGGGGGCGCCCCAGCATTTT. It yields the protein CATSDWGGAPQHF.

Worth noting for this clone: The same CDR3 arises from other DNA sequences in this sample as well. This chain joins TRBV18 and TRBJ1-1, with a tentative D call TRBD1 (5 bases). V shed 1 base and J shed 7 bases, with 10 bases lying between them. The CDR3 is made up of 13 amino acids. Per the germline V gene, CDR1 is KGHSH and CDR2 is LQKENI. CDR3 sequence: CASSPLGRGEAFF. The CDR3 DNA reads TGTGCCAGCTCACCACTAGGGAGGGGTGAAGCTTTCTTT.

This clone appeared once. The chain uses TRBV5-1 and TRBJ1-4; 9 bases map to TRBD1. J was trimmed by 8 bases and V by 3 bases; bases with no gene match: 5. The CDR3 spans 14 residues. Germline CDR1 and CDR2: SGHRS and YFSETQ. This CDR3 is CASSWGQGGEKLFF. As DNA, the CDR3 is TGCGCCAGCAGCTGGGGACAGGGTGGGGAAAAACTGTTTTTT.

The chain couples TRBV5-4 to TRBJ1-4, with 8 nucleotides matching TRBD1. Germline lookup yields CDR1 SGHNT and CDR2 YYREEE (reference sequence). Trimming removed 4 bases from V and 4 bases from J; junction bases left unmatched: 6. The CDR3 length is 15 residues. DNA for the CDR3: TGTGCCAGCAGCGGCGGACAGGGCCTTAATGAAAAACTGTTTTTT. Translating it yields CASSGGQGLNEKLFF. The whole variable domain, remainder taken from reference TRBV5-4 and TRBJ1-4, is ETGVTQSPTHLIKTRGQQVTLRCSSQSGHNTVSWYQQALGQGPQFIFQYYREEENGRGNFPPRFSGLQFPNYSSELNVNALELDDSALYLCASSGGQGLNEKLFFGSGTQLSVL.

The chain uses TRBV10-3 and TRBJ1-2; TRBD1 is a possible D gene (6 bases). This CDR3 is 12 amino acids long. Trimming stripped 4 bases from V and 3 bases from J, with 6 bases between. The germline V gene encodes CDR1 ENHRY and CDR2 SYGVKD. The CDR3 DNA is TGTGCCATCAGTGGACAGGACTATGGCTACACCTTC. This gives the protein CAISGQDYGYTF.

The rearrangement joins TRBV5-1 to TRBJ2-2; D unclear. This CDR3 contains 13 residues. The germline V gene encodes CDR1 SGHRS and CDR2 YFSETQ. Trimming left V 0 bases short and J 5 bases short, with 5 bases between. The CDR3 loop is CASSLALTGELFF. The DNA for the CDR3 is TGCGCCAGCAGCTTGGCCTTGACCGGGGAGCTGTTTTTT.

This chain links TRBV15 with TRBJ2-3; 11 nucleotides agree with TRBD2. The CDR3 spans 19 residues. In germline, CDR1 is LNHNV, CDR2 YYDKDF (reference sequence). The V and J ends lost 5 bases and 3 bases, in that order; junction bases with no gene match: 16. CDR3 nucleotide sequence: TGTGCCACCAGCCGACATGTAGCGGGGGGGCGGGCTTTGACAGATACGCAGTATTTT. Protein: CATSRHVAGGRALTDTQYF.

The chain is built from TRBV11-2 and TRBJ2-7; 10 bases align to TRBD2. The CDR3 length is 15 residues. Losses at the gene ends were 5 bases for V and 4 bases for J; bases not matched to a gene: 8. Germline CDR1 is SGHAT and CDR2 is FQNNGV. CDR3 protein: CASSPASGSGYEQYF. The DNA of the CDR3 is TGTGCCAGCAGCCCGGCTAGCGGGAGCGGGTACGAGCAGTACTTC.

A word on this clone: Its ends do not fully match the called genes, so a read error is possible. The chain has TRBV7-7 and TRBJ2-6; D is unclear. In germline, CDR1 is SSHAT, CDR2 FNYEAQ (reference sequence). This CDR3 has 16 residues. The CDR3 nucleotides are TGTGCTAGCAGCCCTACCTTGAGCTCTGGGGCCAACGTCCTGACTTTC. Translated, it gives CASSPTLSSGANVLTF.

This chain connects TRBV21-1 to TRBJ2-1; the table gives TRBD2 as D, unverified against the DNA. TRBV21-1 is marked as a pseudogene. CDR3 size: 13 residues. CDR3 coding DNA: TGTGCCAGCAGCAAGGTTCAGCGGGAGGGCTCAATCTTC. Translated: CASSKVQREGSIF.

The J gene is TRBJ2-1, the V gene TRBV28, with 7 bases fitting TRBD1. Germline V gene sequence: CDR1 MDHEN, CDR2 SYDVKM. CDR3 length equals 14 residues. Losses at the gene ends were 4 bases for V and 4 bases for J; bases not matched to a gene: 4. The CDR3 loop is CASSWDRNYNEQFF. The CDR3 coding sequence is TGTGCCAGCAGTTGGGACAGAAATTACAATGAGCAGTTCTTC.

A single count supports this clone. This chain links TRBV11-3 with TRBJ2-1; D not resolved. V was cut by 4 bases and J by 3 bases, with 7 bases left in between. Germline V gene sequence: CDR1 SGHNT, CDR2 YENEEA. CDR3 length equals 13 residues. The CDR3 DNA follows: TGTGCCAGCAGCTCAATAGTCTACAATGAGCAGTTCTTC. Amino acids: CASSSIVYNEQFF.

The chain carries TRBV12-5 and TRBJ1-2; D might be TRBD1 (5 bases). The germline CDR1 and CDR2 sequences are LGHNT and FRNRAP. V was clipped by 7 bases and J by 5 bases, with 17 bases between them. The CDR3 runs 14 residues. The CDR3 DNA follows: TGTGCTAGTGCCGCTATCGGGGGTTTATATGGCTACACCTTC. It encodes CASAAIGGLYGYTF.

The V call is TRBV27, the J call TRBJ2-6; 7 positions match TRBD1. CDR3 size: 17 residues. Losses at the gene ends were 5 bases for V and 1 base for J; bases not matched to a gene: 8. Germline V gene sequence: CDR1 MNHEY, CDR2 SMNVEV (reference sequence). The CDR3 region has the DNA TGTGCCAGCAGTGCCCGACAGGGAAGGTCTGGGGCCAACGTCCTGACTTTC. Protein product: CASSARQGRSGANVLTF.

The chain uses TRBV11-2 and TRBJ1-1, with D maybe TRBD1 (5 bases). CDR3 length equals 14 residues. V dropped 4 bases and J dropped 5 bases, with 14 bases sitting between them. Germline loops: CDR1 SGHAT, CDR2 FQNNGV. The CDR3 is CASSYQGRETEAFF. DNA of the CDR3: TGTGCCAGCAGCTACCAGGGCAGGGAAACTGAAGCTTTCTTT.

The V and J genes are TRBV27 and TRBJ2-2, with a possible D match to TRBD1 (6 bases). The CDR3 extends over 16 amino acids. Germline assignment: CDR1 MNHEY and CDR2 SMNVEV (reference sequence). V lost 8 bases and J 3 bases, leaving 19 bases between the germline ends. The CDR3 bases are TGTGCCAGCGAGGGATGTAGGGCAGGGGACACCGGGGAGCTGTTTTTT. It is translated as CASEGCRAGDTGELFF.